This TCR beta chain originates from a study of shared clonotypes between healthy human individuals. Overall study context: With ages of 18 to 49, the donors were a couple of women and a few men.

Naive CD8 cells were CD45RO-negative, positively selected for CCR7, excluding terminally differentiated effector memory CD45RA+ cells. For this clone: The antigen remains undetermined.

The assay was immunoSEQ multiplex PCR, and TCRdb's table has in-frame clones only and misses some. The repertoire holds roughly 550,000 clones, with nearly 97% as singletons. V lost 3 bases and J 2 bases, leaving 17 bases between the germline ends. CDR1 SNHLY and CDR2 FYNNEI come from the germline V gene. This CDR3 contains 16 residues. Study-level findings and limits: Generation probabilities were higher for clonotypes shared across all four sorted-subset donors than for unshared ones.

This TCR derives from a woman aged 25 to 45 in good health. The sample was naive CD8+ T cells sorted from blood. The V gene is TRBV2, the J gene TRBJ2-7; possible D gene TRBD1, 6 bases. CDR3 DNA sequence: TGTGCCAGCAGTGAGGACAGTTTGAGGAATACCTACGAGCAGTACTTC. The encoded protein is CASSEDSLRNTYEQYF.